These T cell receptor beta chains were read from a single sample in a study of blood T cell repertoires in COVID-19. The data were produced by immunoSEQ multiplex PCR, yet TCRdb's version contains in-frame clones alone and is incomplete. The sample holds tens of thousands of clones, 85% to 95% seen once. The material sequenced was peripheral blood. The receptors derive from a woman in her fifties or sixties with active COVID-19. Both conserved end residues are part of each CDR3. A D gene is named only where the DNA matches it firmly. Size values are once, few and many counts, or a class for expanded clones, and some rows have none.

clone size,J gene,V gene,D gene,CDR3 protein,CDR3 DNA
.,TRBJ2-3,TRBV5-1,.,CASSLASTDTQYF,TGCGCCAGCAGCTTGGCTAGCACAGATACGCAGTATTTT
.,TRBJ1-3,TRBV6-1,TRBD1,CASREDRALNTIYF,TGTGCCAGCAGAGAAGACAGGGCTTTGAACACCATATATTTT
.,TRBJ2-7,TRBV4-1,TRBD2,CASSQDSGTSGGPSYEQYF,TGCGCCAGCAGCCAGGACTCCGGGACTAGCGGGGGGCCATCCTACGAGCAGTACTTC
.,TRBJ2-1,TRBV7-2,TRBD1,CASSLDGTGVYNEQFF,TGTGCCAGCAGCTTAGACGGGACAGGGGTCTACAATGAGCAGTTCTTC
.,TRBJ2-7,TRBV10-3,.,CAISGQASSYEQYF,TGTGCCATCAGTGGCCAGGCCAGCTCCTACGAGCAGTACTTC
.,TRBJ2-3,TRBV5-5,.,CASSQMEWGQEDTQYF,TGTGCCAGCAGCCAGATGGAATGGGGGCAGGAGGATACGCAGTATTTT
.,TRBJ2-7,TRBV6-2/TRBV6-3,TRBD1,CASSLVPGQGVDEQYF,TGTGCCAGCAGCCTAGTACCGGGACAGGGGGTTGACGAGCAGTACTTC
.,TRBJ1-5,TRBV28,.,CASRDTGSDQPQHF,TGTGCCAGCAGGGATACAGGGTCGGACCAGCCCCAGCATTTT
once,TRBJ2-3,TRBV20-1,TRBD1,CSAEGTDTQYF,TGCAGTGCGGAAGGGACAGACACGCAGTATTTT
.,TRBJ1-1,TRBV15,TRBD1,CATSRVRGQGNTEAFF,TGTGCCACCAGCAGGGTGCGGGGACAGGGTAACACTGAAGCTTTCTTT
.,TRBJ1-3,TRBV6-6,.,CASSYTQGSGNTIYF,TGTGCCAGCAGTTACACACAGGGCTCTGGAAACACCATATATTTT
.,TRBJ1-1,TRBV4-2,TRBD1,CASSPTAYRGYTEAFF,TGTGCCAGCAGCCCGACTGCTTACAGGGGTTACACTGAAGCTTTCTTT
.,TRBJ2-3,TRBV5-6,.,CASSLRVGQQYF,TGTGCCAGCAGCTTAAGAGTCGGACAGCAGTATTTT
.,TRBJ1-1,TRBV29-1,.,CSAGPYTEAFF,TGCAGCGCCGGTCCATACACTGAAGCTTTCTTT
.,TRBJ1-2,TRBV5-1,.,CASSLATGFEGYTF,TGCGCCAGCAGCTTGGCAACAGGGTTCGAAGGCTACACCTTC
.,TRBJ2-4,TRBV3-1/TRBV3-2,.,CASSQSRVAKNIQYF,TGTGCCAGCAGCCAGAGCAGGGTAGCCAAAAACATTCAGTACTTC
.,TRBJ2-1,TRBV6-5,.,CASSYSPRALWNEQFF,TGTGCCAGCAGTTACTCGCCGCGGGCCCTTTGGAATGAGCAGTTCTTC
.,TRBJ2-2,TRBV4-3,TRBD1,CASSLEQGAGTGELFF,TGCGCCAGCAGCCTCGAACAGGGGGCAGGCACCGGGGAGCTGTTTTTT
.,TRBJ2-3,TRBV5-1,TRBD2,CASSLGGTSGSRTDTQYF,TGCGCCAGCAGCTTGGGGGGGACTAGCGGGAGTCGGACAGATACGCAGTATTTT
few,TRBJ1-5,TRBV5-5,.,CASSGAVGFNQPQHF,TGTGCCAGCAGCGGGGCGGTAGGTTTCAATCAGCCCCAGCATTTT
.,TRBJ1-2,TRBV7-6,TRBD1,CASSPGSRGRYYGYTF,TGTGCCAGCAGCCCCGGTTCAAGGGGGCGCTACTATGGCTACACCTTC
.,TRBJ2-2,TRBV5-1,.,CASSLWGPNTGELFF,TGCGCCAGCAGCCTGTGGGGGCCCAACACCGGGGAGCTGTTTTTT
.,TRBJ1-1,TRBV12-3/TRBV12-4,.,CASTGGQNTEAFF,TGTGCCAGCACCGGCGGCCAGAACACTGAAGCTTTCTTT
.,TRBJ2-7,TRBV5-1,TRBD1,CASSRGQGVGEQYF,TGCGCCAGCAGCAGGGGACAGGGGGTAGGCGAGCAGTACTTC
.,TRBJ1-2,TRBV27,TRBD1,CASSLRTGASGYTF,TGTGCCAGCAGTCTCCGGACAGGGGCGAGTGGCTACACCTTC
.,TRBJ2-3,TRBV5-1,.,CASSLAIASTDTQYF,TGCGCCAGCAGCTTGGCAATAGCTAGCACAGATACGCAGTATTTT
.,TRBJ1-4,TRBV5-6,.,CASSPGPGENEKLFF,TGTGCCAGCAGCCCTGGGCCAGGGGAAAATGAAAAACTGTTTTTT
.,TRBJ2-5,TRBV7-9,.,CASSLGSGIGVQETQYF,TGTGCCAGCAGCTTAGGCTCCGGGATTGGGGTTCAAGAGACCCAGTACTTC
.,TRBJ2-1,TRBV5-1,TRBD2,CASSLAPVIAGYNEQFF,TGCGCCAGCAGCTTGGCCCCGGTGATAGCGGGATACAATGAGCAGTTCTTC
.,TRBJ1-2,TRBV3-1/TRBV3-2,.,CASSQIKSSGGYTF,TGTGCCAGCAGCCAAATAAAGTCCAGTGGTGGCTACACCTTC
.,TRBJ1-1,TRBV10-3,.,CAISERQANTEAFF,TGTGCCATCAGTGAAAGGCAGGCGAACACTGAAGCTTTCTTT
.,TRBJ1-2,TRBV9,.,CASSRGGIYGYTF,TGTGCCAGCAGCCGAGGCGGGATCTATGGCTACACCTTC
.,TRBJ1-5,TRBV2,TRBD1,CASSEQGDQPQHF,TGTGCCAGCAGTGAACAGGGGGATCAGCCCCAGCATTTT
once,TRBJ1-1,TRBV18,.,CASSPVQNTEAFF,TGTGCCAGCTCACCAGTCCAGAACACTGAAGCTTTCTTT
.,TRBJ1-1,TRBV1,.,CTSIPVGRRGTEAFF,TGCACCAGCATCCCAGTCGGCAGGCGTGGCACTGAAGCTTTCTTT
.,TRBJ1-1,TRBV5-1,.,CASSIQGYPEAFF,TGCGCCAGCAGCATTCAGGGGTACCCTGAAGCTTTCTTT
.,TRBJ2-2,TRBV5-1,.,CASSFTGNTGELFF,TGCGCCAGCAGCTTCACAGGAAACACCGGGGAGCTGTTTTTT
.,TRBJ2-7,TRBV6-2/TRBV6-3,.,CASSYPTASYEQYF,TGTGCCAGCAGTTACCCTACAGCCTCCTACGAGCAGTACTTC
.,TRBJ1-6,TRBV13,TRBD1,CASSLGGQGSFSPLHF,TGTGCCAGCAGCTTAGGGGGACAGGGATCGTTTTCACCCCTCCACTTT
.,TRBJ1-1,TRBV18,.,CASSPQGADTEAFF,TGTGCCAGCTCACCGCAGGGCGCGGACACTGAAGCTTTCTTT
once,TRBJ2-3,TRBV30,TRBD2,CAWSVAGTSATDTQYF,TGTGCCTGGAGTGTAGCTGGGACTAGCGCCACAGATACGCAGTATTTT
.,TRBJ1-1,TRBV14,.,CASSPGILAFF,TGTGCCAGCAGCCCAGGGATTTTGGCTTTCTTT
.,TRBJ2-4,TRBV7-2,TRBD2,CASSFGTSGGENIQYF,TGTGCCAGCAGCTTCGGGACTAGCGGGGGGGAAAACATTCAGTACTTC
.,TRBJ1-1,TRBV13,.,CASSLGGALDTEAFF,TGTGCCAGCAGCTTAGGGGGGGCGCTGGACACTGAAGCTTTCTTT